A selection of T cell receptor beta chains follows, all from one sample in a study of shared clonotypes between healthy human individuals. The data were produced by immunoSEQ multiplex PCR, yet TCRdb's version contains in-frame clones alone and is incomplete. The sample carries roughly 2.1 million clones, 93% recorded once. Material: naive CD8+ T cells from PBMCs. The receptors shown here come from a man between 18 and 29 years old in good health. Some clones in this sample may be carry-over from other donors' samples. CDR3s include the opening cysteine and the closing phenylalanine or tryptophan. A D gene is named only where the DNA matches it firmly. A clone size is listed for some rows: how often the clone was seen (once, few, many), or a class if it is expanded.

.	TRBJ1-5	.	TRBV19	CASSERRLGAQHF	TGTGCCAGTAGTGAAAGAAGGCTTGGGGCCCAGCATTTT
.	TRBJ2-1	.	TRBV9	CASSTHYNEQFF	TGTGCCAGCAGCACCCATTACAATGAGCAGTTCTTC
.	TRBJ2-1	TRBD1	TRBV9	CASSVPIGTGADNEQFF	TGTGCCAGCAGTGTTCCAATCGGGACAGGAGCTGACAATGAGCAGTTCTTC
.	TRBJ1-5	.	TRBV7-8	CASSLRGFEGNSNQPQHF	TGTGCCAGCAGCTTACGCGGGTTTGAGGGAAATAGCAATCAGCCCCAGCATTTT
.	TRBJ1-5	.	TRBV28	CASSFRGVQPQHF	TGTGCCAGCAGTTTTAGGGGGGTCCAGCCCCAGCATTTT
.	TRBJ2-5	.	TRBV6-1	CASSEVRRYPGQTQYF	TGTGCCAGCAGTGAGGTTCGCAGGTACCCGGGTCAGACCCAGTACTTC
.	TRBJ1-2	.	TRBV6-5	CASRNPDKNYGYTF	TGTGCCAGCAGGAACCCCGACAAGAACTATGGCTACACCTTC
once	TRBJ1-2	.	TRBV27	CASSLSPAGGYTF	TGTGCCAGCAGTTTATCCCCAGCCGGGGGCTACACCTTC
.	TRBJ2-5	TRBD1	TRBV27	CASSSTPSDRAGGVGLETQYF	TGTGCCAGCAGTTCCACCCCCTCCGACAGGGCAGGTGGGGTTGGTTTGGAGACCCAGTACTTC
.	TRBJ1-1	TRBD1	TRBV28	CASSNRGWTEAFF	TGTGCCAGCAGCAACAGGGGATGGACTGAAGCTTTCTTT
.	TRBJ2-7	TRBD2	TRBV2	CASSLADDSYEQYF	TGTGCCAGCAGTCTAGCGGATGACTCCTACGAGCAGTACTTC
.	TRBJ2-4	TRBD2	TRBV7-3	CASSLKSPQLAGVTKAKNIQYF	TGTGCCAGCAGCCTAAAAAGCCCCCAACTAGCGGGAGTTACTAAAGCCAAAAACATTCAGTACTTC
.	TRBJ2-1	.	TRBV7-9	CASSGPNRVNEQFF	TGTGCCAGCAGCGGACCGAATAGGGTGAATGAGCAGTTCTTC
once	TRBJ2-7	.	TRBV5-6	CASSSVLAIYEQYF	TGTGCCAGCAGCTCAGTTCTAGCGATCTACGAGCAGTACTTC
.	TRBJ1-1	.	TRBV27	CASSSGMVTEAFF	TGTGCCAGCAGTTCAGGGATGGTAACTGAAGCTTTCTTT
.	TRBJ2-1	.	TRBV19	CASSGLAWSYNEQFF	TGTGCCAGTAGTGGGCTAGCGTGGTCCTACAATGAGCAGTTCTTC
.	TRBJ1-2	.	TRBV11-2	CASSPGPGAADGYTF	TGTGCCAGCAGCCCCGGCCCGGGGGCGGCGGATGGCTACACCTTC
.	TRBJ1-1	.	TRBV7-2	CASSFQGRAEAFF	TGTGCCAGCAGCTTTCAGGGCCGGGCTGAAGCTTTCTTT
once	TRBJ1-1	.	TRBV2	CASSEASGGHTEAFF	TGTGCCAGCAGTGAAGCCTCGGGAGGTCACACTGAAGCTTTCTTT
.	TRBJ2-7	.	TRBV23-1	CASSHPLHGGNTYEQYF	TGCGCCAGCAGTCACCCTTTGCACGGCGGGAACACCTACGAGCAGTACTTC
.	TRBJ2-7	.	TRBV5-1	CASSITETYEQYF	TGCGCCAGCAGCATTACGGAAACCTACGAGCAGTACTTC
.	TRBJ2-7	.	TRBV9	CASSPHLGGEQYF	TGTGCCAGCAGCCCTCATCTGGGGGGAGAGCAGTACTTC
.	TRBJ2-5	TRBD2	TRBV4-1	CASSQGSVGTSFETQYF	TGCGCCAGCAGCCAAGGGTCGGTCGGGACTAGCTTTGAGACCCAGTACTTC
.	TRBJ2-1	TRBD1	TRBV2	CASRDRGVNEQFF	TGTGCCAGCAGGGACAGGGGCGTCAATGAGCAGTTCTTC
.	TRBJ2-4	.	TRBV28	CASSWGTKNIQYF	TGTGCCAGCAGTTGGGGGACTAAAAACATTCAGTACTTC
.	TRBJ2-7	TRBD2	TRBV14	CASSQRLAEPYEQYF	TGTGCCAGCAGCCAGCGACTAGCGGAACCCTACGAGCAGTACTTC